This entry is about one T cell receptor (beta chain). The CDR3 extends over 13 amino acids. Germline values: CDR1 SGHNT, CDR2 YENEEA. Trimming pared 5 bases from V and 6 bases from J, leaving 13 bases between. Sequencing used immunoSEQ v3. Profiled with immunoSEQ multiplex PCR; TCRdb holds only in-frame clones, not every one. The sample has about 60,000 clones, under 75% seen once. Noted time point: pre-treatment sample, taken before nivolumab and TIL therapy. Adults with stage 4 NSCLC were enrolled in a phase I trial. The sample originates from a study of TIL therapy for anti-PD-1-resistant metastatic lung cancer. Overall study context: Median tumor PD-L1 proportion score was 6%. Half of patients were current or former smokers.

This sample comprised blood, obtained at baseline. V and J are TRBV11-3 and TRBJ1-1; D possibly corresponds to TRBD1 (6 bases). The TCR was taken from a person aged 30 to 80 with non-small cell lung cancer. DNA for the CDR3: TGTGCCAGCAGCCTCGACAGGTACGCTGAAGCTTTCTTT. Translating gives CASSLDRYAEAFF. Full variable domain (outside the CDR3, taken from reference TRBV11-3 and TRBJ1-1): EAGVVQSPRYKIIEKKQPVAFWCNPISGHNTLYWYLQNLGQGPELLIRYENEEAVDDSQLPKDRFSAERLKGVDSTLKIQPAELGDSAVYLCASSLDRYAEAFFGQGTRLTVV.